Many counts were recorded for the clone carrying this T cell receptor beta chain. Its antigen is as yet unknown. This sample is drawn from a study of T cell repertoires in cytomegalovirus infection. Study background: Carrying CMV and the relevant HLA type showed in public TCR beta signatures.

One entry per CDR3 protein results from TCRdb running MiXCR on the reads. The table records some 150,000 distinct CDR3 sequences, over 30% of them present only once. With V trimmed by 4 bases and J by 3 bases, 10 bases remained unmatched. Germline V gene data show CDR1 as SQVTM and CDR2 as ANQGSEA. The CDR3 is made up of 15 amino acids. This sequence was found in a human donor in good health (CMV status not recorded). Some clones in this sample may be carry-over from other donors' samples. The J gene is TRBJ1-1, the V gene TRBV29-1; 8 bases map to TRBD1. The specimen was CD8+ T cells from cultured PBMCs, collected from culture after CMV antigen stimulation. CDR3: CSVASGTGDYTEAFF. In DNA form, the CDR3 reads TGCAGCGTTGCCTCTGGGACAGGAGACTACACTGAAGCTTTCTTT.